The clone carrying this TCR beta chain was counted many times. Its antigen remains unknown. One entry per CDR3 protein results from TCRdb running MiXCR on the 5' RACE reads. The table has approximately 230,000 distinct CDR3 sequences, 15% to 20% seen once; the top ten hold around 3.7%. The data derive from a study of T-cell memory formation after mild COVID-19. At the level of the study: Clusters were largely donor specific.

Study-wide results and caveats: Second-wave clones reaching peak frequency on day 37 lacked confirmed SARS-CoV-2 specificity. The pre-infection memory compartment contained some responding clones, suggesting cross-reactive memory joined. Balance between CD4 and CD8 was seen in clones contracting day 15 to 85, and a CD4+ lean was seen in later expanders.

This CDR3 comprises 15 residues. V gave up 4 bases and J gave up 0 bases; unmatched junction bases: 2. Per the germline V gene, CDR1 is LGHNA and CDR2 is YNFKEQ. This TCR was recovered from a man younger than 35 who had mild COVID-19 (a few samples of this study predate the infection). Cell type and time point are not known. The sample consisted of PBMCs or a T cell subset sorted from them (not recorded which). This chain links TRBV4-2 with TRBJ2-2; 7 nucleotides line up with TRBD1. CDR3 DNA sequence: TGTGCCAGCAGCCCACAGGGGTCGAACACCGGGGAGCTGTTTTTT. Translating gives CASSPQGSNTGELFF.